Listed here are 10 T cell receptor beta chains from one sample, sequenced in a study of cytomegalovirus exposure and HLA in healthy donors. With 60 Vbeta and 13 Jbeta primers, the PCR was carried out. This table comes from immunoSEQ multiplex PCR, and its TCRdb copy is limited to in-frame clones, with some not included. The top ten clones hold roughly 1.9% of a sample with roughly 130,000 clones, 70% to 85% of them seen once. The sample was PBMCs. These receptor sequences come from a man aged 35-49 years in good health and CMV-seronegative.

J is TRBJ2-7 and V is TRBV15; TRBD2 aligns across 7 bases. V lost 4 bases, J lost 5 bases, and 2 bases stayed unmatched. This CDR3 comprises 12 residues. Germline V gene data show CDR1 as LNHNV and CDR2 as YYDKDF (reference sequence). The CDR3, as DNA: TGTGCCACCAGCACGGCGGGGGACGAGCAGTACTTC. It yields the protein CATSTAGDEQYF. The full variable domain, with the rest looked up from reference TRBV15 and TRBJ2-7, is DAMVIQNPRYQVTQFGKPVTLSCSQTLNHNVMYWYQQKSSQAPKLLFHYYDKDFNNEADTPDNFQSRRPNTSFCFLDIRSPGLGDTAMYLCATSTAGDEQYFGPGTRLTVT.

J is TRBJ1-6 and V is TRBV5-6; D perhaps matches TRBD1 (6 bases). Germline assignment: CDR1 SGHDT and CDR2 YYEEEE. This CDR3 contains 14 residues. Trimming pared 4 bases from V and 9 bases from J, leaving 14 bases between. CDR3: CASSLEGVFSPLHF. CDR3 nucleotides: TGTGCCAGCAGCCTGGAGGGGGTGTTTTCACCCCTCCACTTT.

This rearrangement joins TRBV27 to TRBJ1-5, with 9 bases fitting TRBD1. The CDR3 runs 16 residues. Germline V gives CDR1 MNHEY, CDR2 SMNVEV (reference sequence). The J segment lost 7 bases and the V segment lost 1 base, leaving 8 bases of the junction unmatched. DNA of the CDR3: TGTGCCAGCAGTTTATTGGGACAGGGCAACCGACAGCCCCAGCATTTT. The encoded protein is CASSLLGQGNRQPQHF.

The J gene is TRBJ1-1, the V gene TRBV5-1, with TRBD1 matching over 10 bases. The CDR3 covers 18 residues. V was clipped by 0 bases and J by 2 bases; unmatched bases: 10. From germline, CDR1 is SGHRS and CDR2 YFSETQ. In nucleotides, the CDR3 is TGCGCCAGCAGCTTGGCCTCCCCATCGACAGGGGGCAACACTGAAGCTTTCTTT. The encoded protein is CASSLASPSTGGNTEAFF.

The chain has TRBV6-1 and TRBJ1-1; D unresolved. The CDR3 length is 12 residues. From germline, CDR1 is MNHNS and CDR2 SASEGT. V was pared by 4 bases and J by 4 bases, with 7 bases between. CDR3 sequence: CASSVRGTEAFF. In nucleotides, the CDR3 is TGTGCCAGCAGTGTCCGCGGCACTGAAGCTTTCTTT.

This clone was seen a single time. The chain joins TRBV30 to TRBJ1-3; D remains unclear. Between the trimmed V and J ends, which lost 7 bases and 0 bases, there was a span of 10 bases. The CDR3 spans 13 residues. Germline CDR1 GTSNPN, CDR2 SVGIG (reference sequence). The CDR3 DNA follows: TGTGCCTTGCTTACCGGCTCTGGAAACACCATATATTTT. The encoded protein is CALLTGSGNTIYF.

The rearrangement joins TRBV5-1 to TRBJ2-7, with 12 positions matching TRBD2. Trimming took 2 bases from V and 0 from J; bases not matched to a gene: 6. This CDR3 contains 17 residues. The V gene's germline CDR1 is SGHRS and CDR2 YFSETQ. This CDR3 reads CASSFELAGGGSYEQYF. The DNA of the CDR3 is TGCGCCAGCAGCTTTGAACTAGCGGGAGGTGGCTCCTACGAGCAGTACTTC.

This chain uses TRBV11-2 with TRBJ2-5; perhaps TRBD1 as D (7 bases). There are 14 residues in the CDR3. CDR1 and CDR2 from the germline V gene are SGHAT and FQNNGV. The ends were cut back, 8 bases at V and 2 bases at J, with 15 bases in the middle. CDR3 in DNA: TGTGCCAGCGGGGCAGGGGGGAGTCAAGAGACCCAGTACTTC. This encodes CASGAGGSQETQYF.

This chain connects TRBV4-3 to TRBJ1-2; D unresolved. Germline V CDR1 and CDR2: LGHNA, YSLEER. The V gene lost 0 bases and the J gene lost 2 bases, with 10 bases spanning the gap. CDR3 length equals 15 residues. The CDR3 sequence: CASSQDRSYNYGYTF. The CDR3, as DNA: TGCGCCAGCAGCCAAGACAGGTCCTACAACTATGGCTACACCTTC.

The CDR3 coding sequence is TGTGCCAGCAGGGGGGGCTATGGCTACACCTTC. Its protein product is CASRGGYGYTF. The gene calls are TRBV27 and TRBJ1-2, with TRBD1 as a possible D gene (5 bases). Trimming left V 6 bases short and J 4 bases short, with 6 bases between. The CDR3 spans 11 residues. Germline V gene lookup returns CDR1 MNHEY and CDR2 SMNVEV (reference sequence).